This is a list of T cell receptor beta chains from one sample in a study of tumor-infiltrating lymphocytes in primary liver carcinoma. Each CDR3 protein gets one entry after TCRdb re-called the multiplex PCR reads with MiXCR. The sample contains tens of thousands of distinct CDR3 sequences, 75% of which appear only once. Sequenced: tumor-adjacent normal liver tissue. The receptors stem from a man aged 35-49 years with primary liver carcinoma and hepatitis B virus infection. CDR3s include the opening cysteine and the closing phenylalanine or tryptophan. A D gene is named only where the DNA matches it firmly. Clone size, where shown, is once, few, many, or a class for clones that have expanded.

J gene,D gene,V gene,clone size,CDR3 protein,CDR3 DNA
TRBJ2-6,-,TRBV4-2,-,CAGSQEASSGASVPTF,TGTGCCGGCAGCCAAGAAGCAAGCTCTGGGGCCAGCGTCCCGACTTTC
TRBJ2-5,-,TRBV6-1,-,CATSRVSWETQYF,TGTGCCACTAGCCGAGTATCGTGGGAGACCCAGTACTTC
TRBJ2-7,-,TRBV29-1,-,CSIAGTPLYEQYF,TGCAGCATTGCCGGGACTCCCCTCTACGAGCAGTACTTC
TRBJ1-2,-,TRBV7-9,-,CASRWDRGFRGFTF,TGTGCCAGCAGATGGGATAGGGGGTTTCGTGGCTTCACCTTC
TRBJ2-7,-,TRBV29-1,-,CSVMTSGTDTPYEQYF,TGCAGCGTCATGACATCCGGGACCGACACTCCCTACGAACAGTACTTC
TRBJ1-6,-,TRBV12-3/TRBV12-4,few,CASRQSGVRSPLHF,TGCGCCAGCAGGCAATCAGGGGTCAGGTCACCCCTCCACTTT
TRBJ2-5,-,TRBV5-5,-,CASSAELKETQYF,TGTGCCAGTAGCGCGGAACTTAAAGAGACCCAGTACTTC
TRBJ2-1,TRBD2,TRBV6-6,-,CASSHEAGDNDQFF,TGTGCCAGCAGTCACGAAGCGGGAGACAATGATCAGTTCTTC
TRBJ2-5,-,TRBV5-4,-,CASSLNRDGRETQYF,TGTGCCAGCAGTTTGAACAGGGACGGCCGAGAGACCCAGTACTTC
TRBJ1-5,-,TRBV28,-,CASSPPGFSNQPQHF,TGTGCCAGCAGCCCCCCAGGATTTAGCAATCAGCCCCAGCATTTT
TRBJ2-2,-,TRBV29-1,once,CSVNSGVNTGELFF,TGCAGCGTTAACTCAGGGGTGAACACCGGGGAGCTGTTTTTT
TRBJ1-1,-,TRBV4-3,-,CANSQGGDTEAFF,TGCGCCAACAGCCAAGGGGGGGACACTGAAGCTTTCTTT
TRBJ1-1,-,TRBV6-5,many,CASTSGTEAFF,TGTGCCAGCACATCAGGGACTGAAGCTTTCTTT
TRBJ2-7,TRBD2,TRBV19,-,CASSITGTSGSVQYF,TGTGCCAGTAGTATAACCGGGACTAGCGGGTCGGTGCAGTACTTC
TRBJ2-3,TRBD2,TRBV12-3/TRBV12-4,-,CASSLAGVEGNTQYF,TGTGCCAGCAGTCTAGCGGGAGTAGAGGGGAATACGCAGTATTTT
TRBJ2-1,-,TRBV29-1,-,CSVEVGFNEQFF,TGCAGCGTCGAAGTAGGGTTCAACGAGCAGTTCTTC
TRBJ2-2,-,TRBV11-2,-,CASSLDHRGSDTGELFF,TGTGCCAGCAGCTTAGATCATCGGGGTAGTGACACCGGGGAGCTGTTTTTT
TRBJ2-7,TRBD1,TRBV7-9,-,CASSRGQSEQYF,TGTGCCAGCAGCCGGGGACAGAGCGAGCAATACTTC
TRBJ2-5,-,TRBV29-1,-,CNVDGQPGETQYF,TGCAACGTTGACGGACAGCCTGGAGAGACCCAGTACTTC
TRBJ2-7,-,TRBV6-2/TRBV6-3,-,CASSFSASVDEQYF,TGTGCCAGCAGTTTTTCGGCTAGCGTGGACGAGCAGTACTTC
TRBJ1-1,-,TRBV4-2,once,CPSSPGIEAFF,TGTCCCAGCAGTCCGGGAATTGAGGCTTTCTTT
TRBJ2-5,TRBD2,TRBV11-2,-,CASSLKSSGTGDYF,TGTGCCAGCAGCCTAAAGTCTAGCGGGACTGGAGACTACTTC
TRBJ1-2,-,TRBV7-9,-,CASSAGATTINGYTF,TGTGCCAGCAGTGCAGGGGCTACGACCATCAATGGCTACACCTTC
TRBJ1-5,TRBD1,TRBV28,-,CASCGGTGGGQPQHF,TGTGCCAGCTGTGGGGGGACAGGGGGCGGTCAGCCCCAACATTTT
TRBJ2-2,-,TRBV10-3,-,CAISELTGAVGTRELFF,TGTGCCATCAGTGAACTAACGGGAGCTGTTGGCACCAGGGAGCTGTTTTTT
TRBJ2-7,-,TRBV12-3/TRBV12-4,-,CTISLLIGLKNEQYF,TGTACCATAAGTTTATTGATAGGGCTAAAGAACGAGCAGTACTTC
TRBJ2-7,TRBD1,TRBV7-9,-,CASSTRQGSNEQYF,TGTGCCAGCAGCACCAGACAGGGCTCGAACGAGCAGTACTTC
TRBJ2-5,TRBD1,TRBV29-1,-,CSVEAERGRAETHYF,TGCAGTGTTGAAGCGGAGAGGGGGCGAGCAGAGACCCATTACTTC
TRBJ2-7,TRBD2,TRBV19,few,CASSTGLAVPYEQYF,TGTGCCAGTAGTACGGGACTAGCGGTACCCTACGAGCAGTACTTC
TRBJ1-1,-,TRBV4-2,few,CASRPGIEAFF,TGTGCCAGCCGTCCGGGGATTGAAGCTTTCTTT
TRBJ1-1,TRBD1,TRBV29-1,medium-sized,CSGSGGWGMNTEAFF,TGCAGCGGGTCAGGGGGCTGGGGAATGAACACTGAAGCTTTCTTT
TRBJ2-1,TRBD1,TRBV10-3,-,CAISQGGYKQFF,TGTGCTATCAGCCAAGGGGGCTATAAGCAGTTCTTC
TRBJ2-7,-,TRBV6-1,-,CASSEARGHSEQYF,TGTGCCAGCAGTGAAGCGAGGGGCCATAGCGAACAGTACTTC
TRBJ1-1,-,TRBV29-1,-,CSVECPGNIEAFF,TGCAGCGTTGAGTGTCCAGGGAACATTGAAGCTTTCTTT
TRBJ2-7,-,TRBV11-2,few,CASSSKRNYYEQYF,TGTGCCAGCAGCTCTAAGAGGAACTACTACGAGCAATACTTC
TRBJ2-1,-,TRBV6-5,-,CVSSSKRAEIYNEQFF,TGTGTCAGCAGTTCGAAGCGGGCGGAGATCTACAATGAGCAGTTCTTC
TRBJ2-5,-,TRBV6-2/TRBV6-3,-,CASSHSIGKKETQYF,TGTGCCAGTAGTCACTCGATTGGGAAAAAAGAGACCCAGTACTTC
TRBJ1-1,-,TRBV12-3/TRBV12-4,-,CASSFGMNTEAFF,TGTGCCAGCAGTTTTGGCATGAACACTGAAGCTTTCTTT
TRBJ2-6,-,TRBV11-1,-,CVSSHPRPSGANVLTF,TGTGTCAGCAGCCACCCGAGGCCCTCTGGGGCCAACGTCCTGACTTTC
TRBJ2-1,TRBD2,TRBV5-1,-,CASGSSGGCNEQFF,TGCGCCAGCGGCTCTAGCGGGGGCTGCAATGAGCAGTTCTTC
TRBJ2-4,-,TRBV6-7,-,CASSYSVDRYIQYF,TGTGCCAGCAGTTACTCCGTGGATCGGTACATTCAGTATTTC